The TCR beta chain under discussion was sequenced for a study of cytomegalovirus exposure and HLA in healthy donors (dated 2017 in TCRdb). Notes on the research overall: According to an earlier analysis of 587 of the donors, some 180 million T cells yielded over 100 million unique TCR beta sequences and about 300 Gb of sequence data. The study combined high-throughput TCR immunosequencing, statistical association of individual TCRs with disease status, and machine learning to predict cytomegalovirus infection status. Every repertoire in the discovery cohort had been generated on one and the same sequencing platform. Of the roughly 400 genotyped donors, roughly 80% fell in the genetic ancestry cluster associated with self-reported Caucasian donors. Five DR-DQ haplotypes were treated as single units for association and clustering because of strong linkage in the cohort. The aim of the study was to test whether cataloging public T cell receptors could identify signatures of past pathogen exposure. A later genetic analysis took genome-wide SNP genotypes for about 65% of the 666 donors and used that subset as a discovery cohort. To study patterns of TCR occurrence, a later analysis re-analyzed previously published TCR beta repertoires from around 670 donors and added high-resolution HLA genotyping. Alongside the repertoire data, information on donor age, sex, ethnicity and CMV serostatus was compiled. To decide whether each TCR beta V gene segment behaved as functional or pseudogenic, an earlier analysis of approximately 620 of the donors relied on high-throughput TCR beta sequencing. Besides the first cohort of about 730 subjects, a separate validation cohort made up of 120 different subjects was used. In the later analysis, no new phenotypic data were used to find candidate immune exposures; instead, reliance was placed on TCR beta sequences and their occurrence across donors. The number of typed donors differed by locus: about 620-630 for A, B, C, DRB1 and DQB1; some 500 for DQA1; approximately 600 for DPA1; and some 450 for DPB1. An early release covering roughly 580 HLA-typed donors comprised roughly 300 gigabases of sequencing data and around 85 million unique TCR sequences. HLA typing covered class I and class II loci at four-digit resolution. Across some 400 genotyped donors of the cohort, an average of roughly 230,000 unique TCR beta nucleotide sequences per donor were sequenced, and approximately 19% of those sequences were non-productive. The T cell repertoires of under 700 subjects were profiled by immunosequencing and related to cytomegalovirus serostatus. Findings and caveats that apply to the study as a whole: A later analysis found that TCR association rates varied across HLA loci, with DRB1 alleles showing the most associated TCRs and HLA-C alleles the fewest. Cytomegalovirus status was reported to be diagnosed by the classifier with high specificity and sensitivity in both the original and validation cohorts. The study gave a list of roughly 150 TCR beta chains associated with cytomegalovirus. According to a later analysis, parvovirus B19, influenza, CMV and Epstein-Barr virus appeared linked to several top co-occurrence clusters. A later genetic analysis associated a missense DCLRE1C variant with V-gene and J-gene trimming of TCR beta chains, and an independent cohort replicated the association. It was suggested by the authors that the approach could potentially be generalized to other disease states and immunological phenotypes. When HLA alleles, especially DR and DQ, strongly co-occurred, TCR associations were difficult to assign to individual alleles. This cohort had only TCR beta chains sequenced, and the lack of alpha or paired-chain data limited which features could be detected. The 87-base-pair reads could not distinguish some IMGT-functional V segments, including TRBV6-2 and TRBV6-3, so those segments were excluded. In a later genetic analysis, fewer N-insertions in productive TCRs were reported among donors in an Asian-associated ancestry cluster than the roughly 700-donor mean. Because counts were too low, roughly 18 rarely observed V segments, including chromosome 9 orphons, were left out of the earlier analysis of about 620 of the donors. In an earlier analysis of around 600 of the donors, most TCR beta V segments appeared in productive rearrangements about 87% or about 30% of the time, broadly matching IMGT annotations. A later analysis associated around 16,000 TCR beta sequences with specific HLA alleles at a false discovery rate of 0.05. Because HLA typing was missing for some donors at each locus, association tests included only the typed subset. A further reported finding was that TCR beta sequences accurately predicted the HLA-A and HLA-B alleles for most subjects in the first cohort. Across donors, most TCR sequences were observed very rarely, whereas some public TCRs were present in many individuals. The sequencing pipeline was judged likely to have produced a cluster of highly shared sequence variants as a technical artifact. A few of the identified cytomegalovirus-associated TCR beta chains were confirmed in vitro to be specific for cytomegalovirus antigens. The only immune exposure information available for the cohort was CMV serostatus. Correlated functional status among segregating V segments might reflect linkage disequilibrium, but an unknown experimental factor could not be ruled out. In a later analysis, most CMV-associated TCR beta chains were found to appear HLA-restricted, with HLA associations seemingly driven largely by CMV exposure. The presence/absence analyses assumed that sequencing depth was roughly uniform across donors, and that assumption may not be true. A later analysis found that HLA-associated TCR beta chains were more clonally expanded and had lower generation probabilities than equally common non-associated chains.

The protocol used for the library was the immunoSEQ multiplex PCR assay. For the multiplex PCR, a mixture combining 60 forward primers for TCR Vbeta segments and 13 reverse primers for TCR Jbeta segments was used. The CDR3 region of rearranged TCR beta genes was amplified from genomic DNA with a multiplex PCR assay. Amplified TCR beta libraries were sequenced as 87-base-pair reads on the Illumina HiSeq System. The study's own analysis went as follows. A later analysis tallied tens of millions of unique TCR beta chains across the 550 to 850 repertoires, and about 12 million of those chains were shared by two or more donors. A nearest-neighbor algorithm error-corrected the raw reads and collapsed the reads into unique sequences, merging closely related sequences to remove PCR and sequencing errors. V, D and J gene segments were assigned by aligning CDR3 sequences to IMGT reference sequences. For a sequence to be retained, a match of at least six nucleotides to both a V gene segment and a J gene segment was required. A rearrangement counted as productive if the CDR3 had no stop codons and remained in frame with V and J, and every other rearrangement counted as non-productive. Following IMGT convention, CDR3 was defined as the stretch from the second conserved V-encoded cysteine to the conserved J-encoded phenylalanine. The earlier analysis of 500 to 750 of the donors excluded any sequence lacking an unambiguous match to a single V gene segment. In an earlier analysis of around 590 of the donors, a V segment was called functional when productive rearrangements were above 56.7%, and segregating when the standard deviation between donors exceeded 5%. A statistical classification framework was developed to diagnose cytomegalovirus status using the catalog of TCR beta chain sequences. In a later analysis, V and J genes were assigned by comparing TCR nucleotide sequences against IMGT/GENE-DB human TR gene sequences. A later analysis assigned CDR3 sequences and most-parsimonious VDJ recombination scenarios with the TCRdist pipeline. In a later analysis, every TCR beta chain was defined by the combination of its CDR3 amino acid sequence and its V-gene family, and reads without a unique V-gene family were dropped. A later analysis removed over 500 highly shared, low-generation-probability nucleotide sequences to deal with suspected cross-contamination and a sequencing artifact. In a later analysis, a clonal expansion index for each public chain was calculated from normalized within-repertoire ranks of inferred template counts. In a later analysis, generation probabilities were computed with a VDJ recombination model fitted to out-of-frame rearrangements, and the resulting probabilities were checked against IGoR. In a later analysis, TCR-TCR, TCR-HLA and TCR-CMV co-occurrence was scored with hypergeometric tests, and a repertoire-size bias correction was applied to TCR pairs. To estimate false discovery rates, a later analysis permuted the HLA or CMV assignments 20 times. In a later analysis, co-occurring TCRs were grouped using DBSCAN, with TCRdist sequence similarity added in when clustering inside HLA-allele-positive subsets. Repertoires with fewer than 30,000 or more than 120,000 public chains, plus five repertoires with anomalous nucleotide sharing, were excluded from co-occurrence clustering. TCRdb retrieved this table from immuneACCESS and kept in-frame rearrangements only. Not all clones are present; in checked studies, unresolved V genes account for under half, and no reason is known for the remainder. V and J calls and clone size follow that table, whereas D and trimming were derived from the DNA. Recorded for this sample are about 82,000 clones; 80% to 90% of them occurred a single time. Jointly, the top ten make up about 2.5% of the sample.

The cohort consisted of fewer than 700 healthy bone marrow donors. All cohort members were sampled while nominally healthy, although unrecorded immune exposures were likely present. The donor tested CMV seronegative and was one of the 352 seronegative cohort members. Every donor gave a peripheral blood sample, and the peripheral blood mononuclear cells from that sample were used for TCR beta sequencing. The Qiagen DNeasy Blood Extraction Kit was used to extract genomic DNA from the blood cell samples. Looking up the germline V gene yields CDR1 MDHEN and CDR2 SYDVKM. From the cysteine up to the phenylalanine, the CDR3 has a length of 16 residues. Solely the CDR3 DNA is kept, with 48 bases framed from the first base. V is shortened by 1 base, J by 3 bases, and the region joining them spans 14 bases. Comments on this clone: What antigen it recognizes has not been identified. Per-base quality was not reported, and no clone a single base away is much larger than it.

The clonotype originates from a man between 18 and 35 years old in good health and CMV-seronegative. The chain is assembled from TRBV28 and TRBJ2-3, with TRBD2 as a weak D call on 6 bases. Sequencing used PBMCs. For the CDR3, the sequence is CASSLYGTEGTDTQYF. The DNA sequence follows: TGTGCCAGCAGTTTATACGGGACTGAAGGGACAGATACGCAGTATTTT.